These 11 T cell receptor beta chains were sequenced from one sample in a study of glioma-infiltrating T cells after dendritic cell vaccination. Here immunoSEQ multiplex PCR was the method, and the copy in TCRdb shows in-frame clones only, minus some. The repertoire consists of just under 85,000 clones, with 70% to 90% occurring once and the leading ten covering 3.2%. The sequencing here drew on blood, taken before dendritic cell vaccination. The receptors derive from a human donor with glioblastoma.

The count of this clone is one. The genes are TRBV6-1 and TRBJ2-2, with 9 bases matching TRBD1. This CDR3 spans 15 amino acids. Germline V gene data show CDR1 as MNHNS and CDR2 as SASEGT. Losses at the gene ends were 4 bases for V and 5 bases for J; bases not matched to a gene: 5. Here the CDR3 DNA reads TGTGCCAGCAGTGGGGGGACAGGGTGGACCGGGGAGCTGTTTTTT. Residues: CASSGGTGWTGELFF.

The rearrangement links TRBV25-1 to TRBJ1-1; 8 bases are a match to TRBD1. Germline V gene data show CDR1 as MGHDK and CDR2 as SYGVNS. The CDR3 has 14 residues. V gave up 5 bases and J gave up 3 bases; unmatched junction bases: 5. The CDR3 loop reads CASSRQGLDTEAFF. The CDR3, as DNA: TGTGCCAGCAGTAGACAGGGGTTAGACACTGAAGCTTTCTTT.

V gene TRBV7-2 combines with J gene TRBJ2-7; possible D gene TRBD1, 5 bases. The CDR3 consists of 15 residues. Germline V CDR1 and CDR2: SGHTA, FQGNSA. The ends were cut back, 3 bases at V and 3 bases at J, with 15 bases in the middle. CDR3 coding DNA: TGTGCCAGCAGCTTGTCAGGACAACGGCTCTACGAGCAGTACTTC. Encoded protein: CASSLSGQRLYEQYF.

The gene calls are TRBV5-1 and TRBJ2-7; 14 bases match TRBD2. The CDR3 consists of 19 residues. V was clipped by 0 bases and J by 5 bases; unmatched bases: 13. The germline CDR1 and CDR2 sequences are SGHRS and YFSETQ. CDR3 region: CASSLEGGTSGGPRDEQYF. The DNA for the CDR3 is TGCGCCAGCAGCTTGGAGGGCGGGACTAGCGGGGGACCCCGGGACGAGCAGTACTTC. The whole variable domain, remainder taken from reference TRBV5-1 and TRBJ2-7, is KAGVTQTPRYLIKTRGQQVTLSCSPISGHRSVSWYQQTPGQGLQFLFEYFSETQRNKGNFPGRFSGRQFSNSRSEMNVSTLELGDSALYLCASSLEGGTSGGPRDEQYFGPGTRLTVT.

The chain uses TRBV10-3 and TRBJ1-2; 10 bases align to TRBD1. V dropped 5 bases and J dropped 4; count of bases not matched to a gene: 7. Germline assignment: CDR1 ENHRY and CDR2 SYGVKD. This CDR3 spans 15 amino acids. CDR3 DNA: TGTGCCATCAGTTCGGGACAGGGGATTCCCTATGGCTACACCTTC. It codes for CAISSGQGIPYGYTF.

The table lists this clone with a count of one. The CDR3 nucleotides are TGTGCCTGGAGTGTGACCGTGAGGGGGGAGACCCAGTACTTC. It encodes CAWSVTVRGETQYF. The V gene is TRBV30, the J gene TRBJ2-5, with TRBD1 as a possible D gene (6 bases). Trimming removed 0 bases at V and 5 bases at J, with 13 bases between. The CDR3 extends over 14 amino acids. Germline V gene lookup returns CDR1 GTSNPN and CDR2 SVGIG (reference sequence).

This clone came up a few times. The CDR3 here is CASTFETGTSGSNEQFF. In nucleotides, the CDR3 is TGTGCCAGCACCTTTGAAACCGGGACTAGCGGTAGCAATGAGCAGTTCTTC. The chain joins TRBV11-3 to TRBJ2-1; the match to TRBD2 covers 11 bases. The V segment lost 7 bases and the J segment 6 bases; nucleotides outside the gene matches: 14. The germline V gene encodes CDR1 SGHNT and CDR2 YENEEA. This CDR3 spans 17 amino acids.

The chain carries TRBV19 and TRBJ2-2; 7 nucleotides match TRBD1. Trimming cost V 6 bases and J 4 bases; bases outside gene matches: 5. This CDR3 comprises 14 residues. CDR1 LNHDA and CDR2 SQIVND come from the germline V gene (reference sequence). The CDR3 nucleotides read TGTGCCAGTAGCGACAGGGCGACCACCGGGGAGCTGTTTTTT. It codes for CASSDRATTGELFF.

V is TRBV5-6 and J is TRBJ1-2, with 9 bases identical to TRBD1. The CDR3 consists of 14 residues. The germline CDR1 and CDR2 sequences are SGHDT and YYEEEE. Trimming at V came to 2 bases and at J to 2 bases, leaving 1 base not matched to a gene. The chain's CDR3 is CASSFGTGNYGYTF. The CDR3 nucleotides read TGTGCCAGCAGCTTTGGGACAGGGAACTATGGCTACACCTTC.

This rearrangement joins TRBV25-1 to TRBJ1-2, with D perhaps TRBD1 (6 bases). CDR1 MGHDK and CDR2 SYGVNS come from the germline V gene. Trimming stripped 4 bases from V and 4 bases from J, with 10 bases between. This CDR3 region has 13 residues. The CDR3 protein is CASSGGGVYGYTF. CDR3 coding DNA: TGTGCCAGCAGTGGAGGGGGTGTCTATGGCTACACCTTC.

V is TRBV6-5 and J is TRBJ2-3; TRBD1 is a possible D gene (6 bases). Germline V lookup: CDR1 MNHEY, CDR2 SVGAGI. This CDR3 is 13 amino acids long. Trimming took 10 bases from V and 2 from J, leaving 13 bases between them. The CDR3 is CATLDSNTDTQYF. In DNA, the CDR3 is TGTGCCACGCTGGACAGCAACACAGATACGCAGTATTTT.